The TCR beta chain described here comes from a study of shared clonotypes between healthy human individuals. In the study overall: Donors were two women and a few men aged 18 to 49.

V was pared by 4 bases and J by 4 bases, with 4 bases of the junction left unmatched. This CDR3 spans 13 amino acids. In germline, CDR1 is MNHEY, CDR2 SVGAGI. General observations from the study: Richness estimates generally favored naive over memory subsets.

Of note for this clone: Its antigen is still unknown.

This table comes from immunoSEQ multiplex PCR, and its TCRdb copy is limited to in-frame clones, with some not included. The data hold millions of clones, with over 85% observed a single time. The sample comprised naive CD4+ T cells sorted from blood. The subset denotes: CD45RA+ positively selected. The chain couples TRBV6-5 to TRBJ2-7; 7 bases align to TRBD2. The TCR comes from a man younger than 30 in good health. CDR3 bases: TGTGCCAGCAGTTCCCTAGCGGAATACGAGCAGTACTTC. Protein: CASSSLAEYEQYF.